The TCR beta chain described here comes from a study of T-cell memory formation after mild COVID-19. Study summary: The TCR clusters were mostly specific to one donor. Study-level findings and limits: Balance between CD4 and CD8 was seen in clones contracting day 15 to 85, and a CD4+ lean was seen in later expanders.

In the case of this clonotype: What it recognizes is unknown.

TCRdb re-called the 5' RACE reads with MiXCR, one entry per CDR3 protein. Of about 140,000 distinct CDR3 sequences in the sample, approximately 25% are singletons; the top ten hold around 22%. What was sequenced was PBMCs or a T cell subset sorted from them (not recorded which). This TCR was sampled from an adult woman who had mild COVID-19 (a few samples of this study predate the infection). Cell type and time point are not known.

As DNA, the CDR3 is TGTGCCAGCAGCCCCGGGCAGGCCATTGTTCGGGAGCAGTACTTC. Translated, it gives CASSPGQAIVREQYF. This sequence joins TRBV7-9 and TRBJ2-7; no clear D gene. V shed 5 bases and J shed 7 bases, with 21 bases lying between them. Germline CDR1 SEHNR, CDR2 FQNEAQ (reference sequence). The CDR3 runs to 15 residues.